The clone carrying this T cell receptor (beta chain) showed up just a few times. The assay was immunoSEQ multiplex PCR, and TCRdb's table has in-frame clones only and misses some. There are approximately 480,000 clones in the sample; 60% to 80% occur only once, and approximately 13% lies in the top ten. This sample was taken from a study of shared clonotypes between healthy human individuals. Study as a whole: A few men and a couple of women, aged 18 to 49, were donors.

Losses at the gene ends were 1 base for V and 1 base for J; bases not matched to a gene: 16. Germline loops: CDR1 GTSNPN, CDR2 SVGIG (reference sequence). The CDR3 has 20 residues. The V and J genes are TRBV30 and TRBJ2-1; 10 positions agree with TRBD1. The specimen was PBMCs. The clonotype was recovered from a woman aged 40 to 50 in good health. Some clones in this sample may be carry-over from other donors' samples. The CDR3 region is CAWSEDRDRGMFRSYNEQFF. The CDR3 DNA follows: TGTGCCTGGAGTGAAGACCGGGACAGGGGAATGTTTAGGTCCTACAATGAGCAGTTCTTC.